This TCR beta chain originates from a study of blood T cell repertoires in COVID-19. Study-wide context: Material from acute and convalescent COVID-19 was sourced from the United States, Italy and Spain. PBMCs, B-cell-depleted T cells, or T cells provided the cDNA or gDNA that made up the material.

The repertoire was sequenced with immunoSEQ multiplex PCR; TCRdb's copy has only in-frame clones and lacks some. The sample has around 370,000 clones, about 90% seen once. CDR3 length: 15 amino acids. The germline V gene has CDR1 SGHRS and CDR2 YFSETQ. Trimming took 2 bases from V and 2 from J; bases not matched to a gene: 6. This receptor was obtained from a woman aged 50 to 60 with COVID-19, enrolled during active disease. The genes are TRBV5-1 and TRBJ2-5; TRBD1 matches 7 bases. Material for sequencing was peripheral blood. The CDR3 reads CASSLQDRSQETQYF. The CDR3 region has the DNA TGCGCCAGCAGCTTACAGGACAGGAGTCAAGAGACCCAGTACTTC.